A selection of T cell receptor beta chains follows, all from one sample in a study of shared T cell receptors in the human thymus. The protocol was immunoSEQ multiplex PCR, while the TCRdb copy is restricted to in-frame clones and leaves out a portion. The sample lists hundreds of thousands of clones; roughly 88% were seen once. These data were likewise used in another study, on human thymus T cells.

Sequenced material: thymocytes. These receptors all stem from a boy in the first two years of life with a congenital heart defect. Each CDR3 is given with its conserved first and last residue. The D gene is left open where the match is weak. Clone sizes are given selectively: once, few, many, or a class where the clone is expanded.

.	.	15	TRBV10-3	TRBJ2-2	TGTGCCATCAGGGGCGCAGGTCCGACCACCGGGGAGCTGTTTTTT	CAIRGAGPTTGELFF
.	.	15	TRBV9	TRBJ2-3	TGTGCCAGCAGCCATCGACATCTTAGCACAGATACGCAGTATTTT	CASSHRHLSTDTQYF
.	TRBD2	18	TRBV5-4	TRBJ2-7	TGTGCCAGCAGTTTCGGGACTAGCGGGAGTATCCCCCACTACGAGCAGTACTTC	CASSFGTSGSIPHYEQYF
.	.	11	TRBV6-5	TRBJ2-3	TGTGCCAGCAGAGAGAGGGATACGCAGTATTTT	CASRERDTQYF
.	TRBD1	14	TRBV5-1	TRBJ1-5	TGCGCCAGCAGCCCCGCGGGACAGTCGAACTCCCAGCATTTT	CASSPAGQSNSQHF
once	TRBD2	15	TRBV27	TRBJ2-1	TGTGCCAGCAGTTTAGGTGGACTAGCGGGAGTTGAGCAGTTCTTC	CASSLGGLAGVEQFF
.	TRBD2	16	TRBV7-9	TRBJ2-1	TGTGCCAGCAGCTCAGATAGCGGGAAAGGATCTCCAAAGCAGTTCTTC	CASSSDSGKGSPKQFF
.	TRBD1	17	TRBV4-3	TRBJ2-3	TGCGCCAGCAGCCAAGATCGGCGGGACAGGGACCCAGATACGCAGTATTTT	CASSQDRRDRDPDTQYF
.	TRBD2	16	TRBV5-1	TRBJ2-3	TGCGCCAGCAGCTTCGTGATGGCGGGAGTGTCAGATACGCAGTATTTT	CASSFVMAGVSDTQYF
.	TRBD2	18	TRBV4-3	TRBJ2-3	TGCGCCAGCAGCCAAGAGGGAACTAGCGGGAGGGAGACAGATACGCAGTATTTT	CASSQEGTSGRETDTQYF
.	.	14	TRBV30	TRBJ1-5	TGTGCCTGGAGCCAGAACAGAGGCAATCAGCCCCAGCATTTT	CAWSQNRGNQPQHF
.	TRBD1	15	TRBV11-2	TRBJ2-7	TGTGCCAGCAGCTGGGTGGGGGACAGGGCCCACGAGCAGTACTTC	CASSWVGDRAHEQYF
.	TRBD2	15	TRBV4-2	TRBJ2-7	TGTGCCAGCAGCCAAGCCAGCGGGGTCCCTTACGAGCAGTACTTC	CASSQASGVPYEQYF
.	TRBD2	14	TRBV28	TRBJ2-7	TGTGCCAGCAGCCCCCGGGGGGGGAACCACGAGCAGTACTTC	CASSPRGGNHEQYF
.	TRBD1	14	TRBV11-2	TRBJ1-2	TGTGCCAGCAGCCTACAGGGGGCTAACTATGGCTACACCTTC	CASSLQGANYGYTF
.	TRBD1	13	TRBV28	TRBJ1-1	TGTGCCAGCCTTATAGGGGGCGCTGGGGAGGCTTTCTTT	CASLIGGAGEAFF
few	TRBD2	18	TRBV11-2	TRBJ2-1	TGTGCCAGCAGCTTAGTTCCCAAGGGACTAGCGGGAAAGGTTGAGCAGTTCTTC	CASSLVPKGLAGKVEQFF
once	TRBD2	16	TRBV4-2	TRBJ2-1	TGTGCCAGCAGCCGGACCGGGAGGCCCCGTTACAATGAGCAGTTCTTC	CASSRTGRPRYNEQFF
.	.	14	TRBV28	TRBJ2-1	TGTGCCAGCAGTTCCGCCACAGGGGAGGATGAGCAGTTCTTC	CASSSATGEDEQFF
.	.	14	TRBV6-5	TRBJ2-7	TGTGCCAGCAGTTACGGTAGCGCGGTCTACGAGCAGTACTTC	CASSYGSAVYEQYF
.	.	12	TRBV29-1	TRBJ1-1	TGCAGCGTTGAGAGGGAGGACACTGAAGCTTTCTTT	CSVEREDTEAFF
.	.	13	TRBV5-4	TRBJ2-1	TGTGCCAGCAGCTTGCAAGCGGCGAATGAGCAGTTCTTC	CASSLQAANEQFF
.	TRBD1	14	TRBV27	TRBJ2-3	TGTGCCAGCAAGACAGGGGGAGGTCCAGATACGCAGTATTTT	CASKTGGGPDTQYF
.	.	13	TRBV7-9	TRBJ2-5	TGTGCCAGCAGCTTAGGTGGGGAGAGGACCCAGTACTTC	CASSLGGERTQYF
.	TRBD2	14	TRBV19	TRBJ2-1	TGTGCCAGTAGTATTGGGACTAGCGGAAATGAGCAGTTCTTC	CASSIGTSGNEQFF
.	.	15	TRBV11-2	TRBJ1-3	TGTGCCAGCAGCCGGGGGGCGTCCTCTGGAAACACCATATATTTT	CASSRGASSGNTIYF
.	.	16	TRBV5-4	TRBJ2-3	TGTGCCAGCAGCTACGTTGGAACTAGAGTAACAGATACGCAGTATTTT	CASSYVGTRVTDTQYF
.	TRBD1	15	TRBV27	TRBJ1-4	TGTGCCAGCAGTTATACAGGGGGCTCCGATGAAAAACTGTTTTTT	CASSYTGGSDEKLFF
.	.	15	TRBV19	TRBJ2-2	TGTGCCAGTACCAGTGGGGGGTTGAACACCGGGGAGCTGTTTTTT	CASTSGGLNTGELFF
.	TRBD1	19	TRBV4-3	TRBJ1-2	TGCGCCAGCAGCCAAGATACCAAATTACAGGGGGAATTGAACTATGGCTACACCTTC	CASSQDTKLQGELNYGYTF
.	TRBD2	19	TRBV2	TRBJ2-2	TGTGCCAGCAGTACCCCCCGCCCAGCGGGAGGGCCGGACACCGGGGAGCTGTTTTTT	CASSTPRPAGGPDTGELFF
.	.	16	TRBV27	TRBJ1-5	TGTGCCAGCAGTCCAGAACAGGACCTTAGCAATCAGCCCCAGCATTTT	CASSPEQDLSNQPQHF
.	.	15	TRBV4-1	TRBJ1-1	TGCGCCAGCAGCCAAGAGAGGCAGGGGAGTACTGAAGCTTTCTTT	CASSQERQGSTEAFF
.	TRBD2	16	TRBV5-6	TRBJ2-7	TGTGCCAGCAGCTTGGGACTAGCGGGACCCTTATACGAGCAGTACTTC	CASSLGLAGPLYEQYF
once	TRBD2	13	TRBV10-2	TRBJ2-7	TGCGCCAGCACCTGGGGGGAGCGGGGCGGGCAGTACTTC	CASTWGERGGQYF
.	TRBD2	17	TRBV7-9	TRBJ2-1	TGTGCCAGCAGCCGACTAGCGGGAGAGAGGGTCTACAATGAGCAGTTCTTC	CASSRLAGERVYNEQFF
.	TRBD1	20	TRBV11-2	TRBJ1-5	TGTGCCAGCAGCTTAGATCCCGGGACAGGGATCAAACTTAGCAATCAGCCCCAGCATTTT	CASSLDPGTGIKLSNQPQHF
.	TRBD1	16	TRBV4-2	TRBJ1-1	TGTGCCAGCAGCCAGGGACAGGGAGCCTTTCGCGCTGAAGCTTTCTTT	CASSQGQGAFRAEAFF
.	TRBD2	17	TRBV7-9	TRBJ2-7	TGTGCCAGCAGCTTCCCCCTCCTAGCGGGACAGAACTACGAGCAGTACTTC	CASSFPLLAGQNYEQYF
.	.	13	TRBV9	TRBJ1-1	TGTGCCAGCAGCGCGGGGGAGTTCACTGAAGCTTTCTTT	CASSAGEFTEAFF
.	.	15	TRBV11-3	TRBJ1-1	TGTGCCAGCAGCTCACGCGGAGAGACTTACACTGAAGCTTTCTTT	CASSSRGETYTEAFF
.	TRBD1	17	TRBV7-2	TRBJ1-2	TGTGCCAGCAGCTTCCCGGGACAGGTCACGTCAAACTATGGCTACACCTTC	CASSFPGQVTSNYGYTF
.	.	15	TRBV6-6	TRBJ2-1	TGTGCCAGCAGTTACAGGGGGATACGATACAATGAGCAGTTCTTC	CASSYRGIRYNEQFF
.	TRBD2	17	TRBV5-4	TRBJ2-5	TGTGCCAGCAGCCCATCACGGACTAGCGGGGCTGAAGAGACCCAGTACTTC	CASSPSRTSGAEETQYF